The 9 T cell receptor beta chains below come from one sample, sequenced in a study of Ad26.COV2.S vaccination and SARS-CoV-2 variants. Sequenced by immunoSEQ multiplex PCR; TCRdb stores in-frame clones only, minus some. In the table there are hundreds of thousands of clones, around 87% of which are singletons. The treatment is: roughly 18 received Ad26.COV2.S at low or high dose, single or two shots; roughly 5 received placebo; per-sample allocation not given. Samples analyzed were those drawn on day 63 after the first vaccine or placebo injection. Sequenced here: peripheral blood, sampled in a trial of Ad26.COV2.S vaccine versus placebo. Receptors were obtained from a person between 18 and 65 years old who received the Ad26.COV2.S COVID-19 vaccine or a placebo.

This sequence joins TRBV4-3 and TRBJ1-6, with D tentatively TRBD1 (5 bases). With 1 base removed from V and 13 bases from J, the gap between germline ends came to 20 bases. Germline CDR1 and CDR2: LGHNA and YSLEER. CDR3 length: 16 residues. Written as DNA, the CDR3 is TGCGCCAGCAGCCAAGCCCCCCGGGACGGAGGTTCCCCCCTCCACTTT. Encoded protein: CASSQAPRDGGSPLHF.

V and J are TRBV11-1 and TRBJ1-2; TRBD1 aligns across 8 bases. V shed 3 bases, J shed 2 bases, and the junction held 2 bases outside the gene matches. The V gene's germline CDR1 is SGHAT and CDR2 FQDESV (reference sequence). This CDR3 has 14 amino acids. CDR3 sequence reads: CASSLTGENYGYTF. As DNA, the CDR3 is TGTGCCAGCAGCTTGACAGGGGAAAACTATGGCTACACCTTC.

In nucleotides, the CDR3 is TGTGCCTGGGGAGGGGATGGGTATGAAAAACTGTTTTTT. Its protein product is CAWGGDGYEKLFF. The chain links TRBV30 to TRBJ1-4, with D perhaps TRBD1 (5 bases). Germline loops: CDR1 GTSNPN, CDR2 SVGIG (reference sequence). V dropped 5 bases and J dropped 6 bases, with 13 bases sitting between them. CDR3 length: 13 residues.

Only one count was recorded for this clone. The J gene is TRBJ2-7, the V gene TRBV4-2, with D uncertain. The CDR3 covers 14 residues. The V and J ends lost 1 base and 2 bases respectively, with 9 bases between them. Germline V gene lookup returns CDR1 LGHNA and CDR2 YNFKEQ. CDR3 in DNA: TGTGCCAGCAGCCAAGGAACAGCTACCTACGAGCAGTACTTC. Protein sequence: CASSQGTATYEQYF.

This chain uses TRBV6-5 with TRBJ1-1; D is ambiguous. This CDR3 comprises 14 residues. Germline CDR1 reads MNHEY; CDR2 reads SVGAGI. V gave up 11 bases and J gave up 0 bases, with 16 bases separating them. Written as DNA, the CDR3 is TGTGCCGGGAGGCGGGGAGCGTTGAACACTGAAGCTTTCTTT. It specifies CAGRRGALNTEAFF.

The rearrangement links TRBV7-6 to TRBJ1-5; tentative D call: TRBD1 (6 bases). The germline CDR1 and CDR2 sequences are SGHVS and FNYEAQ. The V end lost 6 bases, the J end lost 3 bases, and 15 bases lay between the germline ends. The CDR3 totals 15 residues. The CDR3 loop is CASSLGGGPNQPQHF. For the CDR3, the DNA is TGTGCCAGCAGTCTCGGGGGCGGACCCAATCAGCCCCAGCATTTT.

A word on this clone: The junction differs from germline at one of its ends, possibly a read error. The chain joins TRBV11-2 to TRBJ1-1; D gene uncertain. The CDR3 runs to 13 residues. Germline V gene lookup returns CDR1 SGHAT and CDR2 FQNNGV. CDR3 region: CASSIDGNTEAFF. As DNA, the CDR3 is TGTGCCAGCAGCATAGACGGGAACACTGAAGCTTTCTTT.

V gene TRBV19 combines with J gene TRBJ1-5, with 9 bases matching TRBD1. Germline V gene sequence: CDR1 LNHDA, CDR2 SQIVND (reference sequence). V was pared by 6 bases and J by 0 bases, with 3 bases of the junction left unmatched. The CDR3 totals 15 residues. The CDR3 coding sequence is TGTGCCAGTAGCACGGACAGGGGTAGCAATCAGCCCCAGCATTTT. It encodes CASSTDRGSNQPQHF.

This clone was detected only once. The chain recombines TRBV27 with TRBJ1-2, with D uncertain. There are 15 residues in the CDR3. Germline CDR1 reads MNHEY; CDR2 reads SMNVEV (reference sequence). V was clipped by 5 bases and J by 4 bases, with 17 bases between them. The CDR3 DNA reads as TGTGCCAGCAGTGGGTTAGGGTCCGTAGGCTATGGCTACACCTTC. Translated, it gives CASSGLGSVGYGYTF.